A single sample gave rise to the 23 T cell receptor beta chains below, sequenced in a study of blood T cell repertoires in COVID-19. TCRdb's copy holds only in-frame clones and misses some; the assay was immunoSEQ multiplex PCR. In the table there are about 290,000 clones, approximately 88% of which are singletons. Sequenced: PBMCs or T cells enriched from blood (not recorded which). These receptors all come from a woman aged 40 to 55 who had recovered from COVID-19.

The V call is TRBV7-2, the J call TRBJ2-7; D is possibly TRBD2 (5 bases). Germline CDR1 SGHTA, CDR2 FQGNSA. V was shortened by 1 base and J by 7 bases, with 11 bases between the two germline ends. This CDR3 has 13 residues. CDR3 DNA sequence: TGTGCCAGCAGCTTAGGAGAGCGGTATGAGCAGTACTTC. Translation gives CASSLGERYEQYF.

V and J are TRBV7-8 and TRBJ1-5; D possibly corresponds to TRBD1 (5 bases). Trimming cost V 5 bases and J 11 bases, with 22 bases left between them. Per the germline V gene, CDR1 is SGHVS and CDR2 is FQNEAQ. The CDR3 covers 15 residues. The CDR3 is CASSADRPSISAQHF. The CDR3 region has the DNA TGTGCCAGCAGCGCAGACAGACCCTCAATTTCGGCCCAGCATTTT.

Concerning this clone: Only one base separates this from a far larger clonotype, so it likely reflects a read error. The CDR3 DNA follows: TGTGCCAGTAGGACTTACAATGAGCAGTTCTTC. This translates into CASRTYNEQFF. The chain employs TRBV19 and TRBJ2-1; D is unresolved. V dropped 6 bases and J dropped 4 bases, with 4 bases sitting between them. The length of the CDR3 is 11 residues. Germline values: CDR1 LNHDA, CDR2 SQIVND (reference sequence).

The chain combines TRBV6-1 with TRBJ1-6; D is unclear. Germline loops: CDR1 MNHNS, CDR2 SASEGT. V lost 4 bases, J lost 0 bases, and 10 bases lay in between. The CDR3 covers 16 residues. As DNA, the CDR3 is TGTGCCAGCAGTGTTCGGTTGAGCTCCTATAATTCACCCCTCCACTTT. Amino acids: CASSVRLSSYNSPLHF.

The CDR3 loop reads CASSVARTALYNEQFF. CDR3 DNA: TGTGCCAGCAGCGTAGCGAGGACAGCTTTATACAATGAGCAGTTCTTC. The chain links TRBV9 to TRBJ2-1; possible D gene TRBD1, 6 bases. Germline CDR1 and CDR2: SGDLS and YYNGEE. CDR3 length: 16 amino acids. V lost 0 bases to trimming and J lost 4 bases, with 14 bases between them.

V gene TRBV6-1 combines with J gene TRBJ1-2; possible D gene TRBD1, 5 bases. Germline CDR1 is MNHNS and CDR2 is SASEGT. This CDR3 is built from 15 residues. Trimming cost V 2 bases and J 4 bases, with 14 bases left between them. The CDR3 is CASSEKRGMGYGYTF. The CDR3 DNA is TGTGCCAGCAGTGAAAAGCGGGGGATGGGCTATGGCTACACCTTC.

The CDR3 nucleotides are TGTGCCAGCAGCTTGGCTGGGCAGGGAGCCAAAAACATTCAGTACTTC. Its protein is CASSLAGQGAKNIQYF. V and J are TRBV5-4 and TRBJ2-4, with D perhaps matching TRBD1 (5 bases). Germline CDR1 and CDR2: SGHNT and YYREEE (reference sequence). V shed 0 bases and J shed 0 bases, with 10 bases lying between them. CDR3 length equals 16 residues.

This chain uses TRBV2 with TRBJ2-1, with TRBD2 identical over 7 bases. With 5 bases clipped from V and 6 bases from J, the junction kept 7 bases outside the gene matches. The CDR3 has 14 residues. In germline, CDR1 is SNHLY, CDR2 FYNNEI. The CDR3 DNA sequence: TGTGCCAGCAGTCCAATTGGGACTACCAATGAGCAGTTCTTC. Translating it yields CASSPIGTTNEQFF.

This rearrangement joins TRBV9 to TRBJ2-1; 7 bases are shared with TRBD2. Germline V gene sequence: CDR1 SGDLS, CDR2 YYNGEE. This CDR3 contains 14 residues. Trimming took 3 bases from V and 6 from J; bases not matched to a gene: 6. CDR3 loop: CASSASLAVNEQFF. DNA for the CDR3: TGTGCCAGCAGCGCCTCGCTAGCGGTCAATGAGCAGTTCTTC.

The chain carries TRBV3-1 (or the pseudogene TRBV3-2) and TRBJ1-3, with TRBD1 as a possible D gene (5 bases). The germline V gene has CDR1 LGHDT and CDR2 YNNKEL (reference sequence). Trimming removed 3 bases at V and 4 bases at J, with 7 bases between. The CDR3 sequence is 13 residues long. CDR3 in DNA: TGTGCCAGCAGCCAGTACAGGGGAAACACCATATATTTT. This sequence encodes CASSQYRGNTIYF.

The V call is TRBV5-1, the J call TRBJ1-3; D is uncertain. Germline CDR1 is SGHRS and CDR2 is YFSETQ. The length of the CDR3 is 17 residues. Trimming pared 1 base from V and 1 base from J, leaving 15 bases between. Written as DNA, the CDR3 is TGCGCCAGCAGCTTGTCCCTAGAAGGAGGGTCTGGAAACACCATATATTTT. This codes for CASSLSLEGGSGNTIYF.

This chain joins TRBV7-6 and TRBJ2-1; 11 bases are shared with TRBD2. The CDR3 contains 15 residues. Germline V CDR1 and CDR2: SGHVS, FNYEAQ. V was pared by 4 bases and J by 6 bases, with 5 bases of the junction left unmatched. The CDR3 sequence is CASSYNGLAGNEQFF. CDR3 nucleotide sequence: TGTGCCAGCAGCTACAATGGACTAGCGGGCAATGAGCAGTTCTTC.

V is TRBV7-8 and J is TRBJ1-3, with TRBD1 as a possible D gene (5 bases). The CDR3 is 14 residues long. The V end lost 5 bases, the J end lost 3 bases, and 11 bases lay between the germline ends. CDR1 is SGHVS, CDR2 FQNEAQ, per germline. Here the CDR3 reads CASSRGHGGNTIYF. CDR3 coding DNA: TGTGCCAGCAGCCGAGGACACGGTGGAAACACCATATATTTT.

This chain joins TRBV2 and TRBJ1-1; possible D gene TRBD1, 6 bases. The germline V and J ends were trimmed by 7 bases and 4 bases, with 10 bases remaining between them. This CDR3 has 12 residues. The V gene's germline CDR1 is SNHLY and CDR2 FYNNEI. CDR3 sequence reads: CASNQGPTEAFF. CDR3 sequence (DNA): TGTGCCAGCAATCAGGGGCCCACTGAAGCTTTCTTT.

CDR3 DNA sequence: TGCGCCAGCAGGGGACTAGCGGGGGGGCCCCTCTCAGATACGCAGTATTTT. This encodes CASRGLAGGPLSDTQYF. The chain joins TRBV4-1 to TRBJ2-3; 16 bases map to TRBD2. Trimming cost V 6 bases and J 4 bases; bases outside gene matches: 7. Germline lookup yields CDR1 MGHRA and CDR2 YSYEKL. The CDR3 loop spans 17 amino acids.

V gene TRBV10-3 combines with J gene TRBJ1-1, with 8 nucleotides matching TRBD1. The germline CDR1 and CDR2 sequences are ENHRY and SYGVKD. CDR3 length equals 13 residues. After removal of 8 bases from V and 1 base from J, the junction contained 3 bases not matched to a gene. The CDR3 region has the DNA TGTGCCATCTCTGACAGGGGGAACACTGAAGCTTTCTTT. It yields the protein CAISDRGNTEAFF.

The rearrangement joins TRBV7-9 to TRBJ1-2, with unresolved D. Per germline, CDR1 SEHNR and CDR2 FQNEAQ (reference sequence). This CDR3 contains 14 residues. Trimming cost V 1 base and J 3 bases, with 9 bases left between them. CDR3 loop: CASSLEEPYYGYTF. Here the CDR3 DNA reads TGTGCCAGCAGCTTAGAAGAGCCTTACTATGGCTACACCTTC.

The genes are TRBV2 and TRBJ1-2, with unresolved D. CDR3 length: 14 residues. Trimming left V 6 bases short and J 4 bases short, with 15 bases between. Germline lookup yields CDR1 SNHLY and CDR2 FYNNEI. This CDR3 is CASRPGIIFYGYTF. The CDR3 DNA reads TGTGCCAGCAGGCCCGGGATCATCTTCTATGGCTACACCTTC.

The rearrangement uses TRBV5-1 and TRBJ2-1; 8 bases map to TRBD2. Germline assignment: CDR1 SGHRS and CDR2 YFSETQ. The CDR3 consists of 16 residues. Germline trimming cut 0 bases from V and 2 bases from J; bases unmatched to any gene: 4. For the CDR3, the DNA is TGCGCCAGCAGCTTGGGGAGCGGGAGTACCTACAATGAGCAGTTCTTC. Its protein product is CASSLGSGSTYNEQFF.

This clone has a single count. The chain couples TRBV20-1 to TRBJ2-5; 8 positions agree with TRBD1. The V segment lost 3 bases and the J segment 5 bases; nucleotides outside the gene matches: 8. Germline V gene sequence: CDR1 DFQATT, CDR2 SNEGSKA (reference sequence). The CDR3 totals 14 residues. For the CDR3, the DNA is TGCAGTGCTAGTGTCGGGACAGGTGGCGAGACCCAGTACTTC. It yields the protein CSASVGTGGETQYF.

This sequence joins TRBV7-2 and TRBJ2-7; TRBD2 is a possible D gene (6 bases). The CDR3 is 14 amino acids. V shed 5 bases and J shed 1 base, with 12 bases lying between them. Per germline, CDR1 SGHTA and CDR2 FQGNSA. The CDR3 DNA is TGTGCCAGCAGCCCATCGGGGGTATCCTACGAGCAGTACTTC. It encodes CASSPSGVSYEQYF.

The CDR3 nucleotides read TGTGCCAGCAAGAAGGGGTTAGTCTCTGGAAACACCATATATTTT. Protein sequence: CASKKGLVSGNTIYF. The genes are TRBV6-5 and TRBJ1-3; TRBD1 is a possible D gene (5 bases). The CDR3 spans 15 residues. Germline CDR1 is MNHEY and CDR2 is SVGAGI. Trimming removed 7 bases at V and 0 bases at J, with 13 bases between.

CDR3 DNA: TGTGCCTGGAGTTTCGACAGCACCAATCAGCCCCAGCATTTT. This gives the protein CAWSFDSTNQPQHF. This chain joins TRBV30 and TRBJ1-5; possibly TRBD1 for D (5 bases). V was cut by 2 bases and J by 3 bases, with 11 bases left in between. The CDR3 contains 14 residues. CDR1 and CDR2 (germline): GTSNPN, SVGIG (reference sequence).